What follows describes a single TCR beta chain. Its matching antigen is unknown. This record comes from a study of cytomegalovirus exposure and HLA in healthy donors. Study-level findings and limits: Rare TCR sequences dominated, though some public TCRs recurred in many donors.

Here immunoSEQ multiplex PCR was the method, and the copy in TCRdb shows in-frame clones only, minus some. The sample shows hundreds of thousands of clones, 75% to 90% of them seen only once. The germline V and J ends were trimmed by 3 bases and 0 bases, with 10 bases remaining between them. This CDR3 spans 15 amino acids. CDR1 SGHNT and CDR2 YENEEA come from the germline V gene. The material sequenced was PBMCs. The clonotype comes from a woman aged 25 to 39 in good health and CMV-seropositive. V usage is TRBV11-3 and J usage is TRBJ2-3; D tentatively fits TRBD1 or TRBD2 (5 bases each). The CDR3 nucleotides are TGTGCCAGCAGCTTGGGACGGACCAGCACAGATACGCAGTATTTT. Amino acid sequence: CASSLGRTSTDTQYF.